A single sample gave rise to the 20 T cell receptor beta chains below, sequenced in a study of Graves' ophthalmopathy and Graves' hyperthyroidism. The authors amplified TCR beta CDR3 regions from RNA transcripts. Second-round multiplex PCR followed a first-round RT-PCR using HTBI primers. TCRdb passed the multiplex PCR reads through MiXCR, listing each CDR3 protein once. Of about 390,000 distinct CDR3 sequences listed, about 18% are singletons. The sample taken for sequencing was peripheral blood. These receptors were taken from an adult woman with stable Graves' hyperthyroidism.

This clonotype has at least ten counts. CDR3 in amino acids: CASSHSVRVNTEAFF. The CDR3 nucleotides read TGTGCCAGTAGCCACTCTGTCAGGGTGAACACTGAAGCTTTCTTT. The genes are TRBV19 and TRBJ1-1; possibly TRBD1 for D (5 bases). V lost 6 bases and J 0 bases, leaving 14 bases between the germline ends. Germline values: CDR1 LNHDA, CDR2 SQIVND (reference sequence). The CDR3 has 15 residues. Using reference TRBV19 and TRBJ1-1 for the parts outside the CDR3, the full variable domain is DGGITQSPKYLFRKEGQNVTLSCEQNLNHDAMYWYRQDPGQGLRLIYYSQIVNDFQKGDIAEGYSVSREKKESFPLTVTSAQKNPTAFYLCASSHSVRVNTEAFFGQGTRLTVV.

This clonotype was seen many times. The conserved final phenylalanine or tryptophan is absent from the CDR3, which likely points to a read error. V is TRBV29-1 and J is TRBJ2-7; TRBD1 is a possible D gene (6 bases). V gave up 2 bases and J gave up 2 bases, with 10 bases separating them. CDR3 size: 13 residues. Germline V gene data show CDR1 as SQVTM and CDR2 as ANQGSEA. The CDR3 DNA sequence: TGCAGCGTTGAAATTACAGGGCCCTACGAGCAGTACCTC. Its protein product is CSVEITGPYEQYL.

The chain has TRBV12-3 or TRBV12-4 and TRBJ1-1; D unresolved. The V and J ends lost 1 base and 1 base respectively, with 10 bases between them. The CDR3 sequence is 15 residues long. The CDR3 nucleotides are TGTGCCAGCAGTTTAGGTGACACGCGGAACACTGAAGCTTTCTTT. This sequence encodes CASSLGDTRNTEAFF.

This clonotype was recorded many times. The chain employs TRBV5-1 and TRBJ2-7; 8 bases are a match to TRBD2. The J segment lost 0 bases and the V segment lost 3 bases, leaving 11 bases of the junction unmatched. Germline assignment: CDR1 SGHRS and CDR2 YFSETQ. The CDR3 contains 17 residues. This chain's CDR3 is CASSWGVAGLLSYEQYF. CDR3 nucleotides: TGCGCCAGCAGCTGGGGGGTAGCGGGGTTACTCTCCTACGAGCAGTACTTC.

Many counts were recorded for this clonotype. V is TRBV12-3 or TRBV12-4 and J is TRBJ2-7, with 7 bases that match TRBD2. There are 13 residues in the CDR3. Germline trimming cut 5 bases from V and 2 bases from J; bases unmatched to any gene: 3. The CDR3: CASSVGRAYEQYF. The DNA of the CDR3 is TGTGCCAGCAGTGTGGGGAGGGCCTACGAGCAGTACTTC.

The sample holds many counts of this clonotype. This sequence joins TRBV6-5 and TRBJ2-7; D is unclear. Trimming left V 3 bases short and J 3 bases short, with 9 bases between. CDR3 length equals 13 residues. Germline V gene data show CDR1 as MNHEY and CDR2 as SVGAGI. CDR3 coding DNA: TGTGCCAGCAGTTATTACGACAACTACGAGCAGTACTTC. Amino acid sequence: CASSYYDNYEQYF.

This clonotype was detected many times. V is TRBV5-1 and J is TRBJ1-1; perhaps TRBD1 as D (5 bases). CDR3 length equals 15 residues. The germline CDR1 and CDR2 sequences are SGHRS and YFSETQ. Trimming removed 2 bases from V and 4 bases from J, with 15 bases in between. The CDR3 nucleotides read TGCGCCAGCAGCTTAGTAATTTCGGGGGGCACTGAAGCTTTCTTT. It yields the protein CASSLVISGGTEAFF.

This clonotype was seen at least ten times. J is TRBJ2-7 and V is TRBV15; D perhaps matches TRBD1 (5 bases). The germline V gene encodes CDR1 LNHNV and CDR2 YYDKDF (reference sequence). Deletions cut 4 bases from V and 3 bases from J, with 10 bases between. This CDR3 is built from 13 residues. CDR3 DNA: TGTGCCACCAGCAACAGGAAGGACTACGAGCAGTACTTC. Protein product: CATSNRKDYEQYF. Together with reference TRBV15 and TRBJ2-7, the CDR3 gives the full variable domain: DAMVIQNPRYQVTQFGKPVTLSCSQTLNHNVMYWYQQKSSQAPKLLFHYYDKDFNNEADTPDNFQSRRPNTSFCFLDIRSPGLGDTAMYLCATSNRKDYEQYFGPGTRLTVT.

This clonotype occurred many times. The CDR3 protein is CSAKKRESYEQYF. In DNA form, the CDR3 reads TGCAGTGCTAAAAAGCGGGAGTCCTACGAGCAGTACTTC. The rearrangement links TRBV20-1 to TRBJ2-7; 8 bases agree with TRBD2. Germline CDR1 is DFQATT and CDR2 is SNEGSKA (reference sequence). Trimming took 4 bases from V and 1 from J; bases not matched to a gene: 3. This CDR3 is built from 13 residues.

There are many counts of this clonotype. This sequence joins TRBV28 and TRBJ2-7; 13 positions agree with TRBD2. The CDR3 is 20 amino acids. Germline V gene lookup returns CDR1 MDHEN and CDR2 SYDVKM. With V trimmed by 6 bases and J by 2 bases, 19 bases remained unmatched. CDR3 protein: CASSPPRGLAGFGKTYEQYF. DNA for the CDR3: TGTGCCAGCAGCCCTCCGAGGGGACTAGCGGGATTCGGGAAAACCTACGAGCAGTACTTC.

This clonotype was detected many times. The chain carries TRBV19 and TRBJ1-1; D remains ambiguous. In germline, CDR1 is LNHDA, CDR2 SQIVND (reference sequence). Trimming removed 6 bases at V and 2 bases at J, with 19 bases between. This CDR3 comprises 16 residues. CDR3 in DNA: TGTGCCAGTAGCCCGGCGGGCCAGGCCCCTAACACTGAAGCTTTCTTT. It translates to CASSPAGQAPNTEAFF.

The V and J genes are TRBV20-1 and TRBJ2-5; 10 bases are shared with TRBD1. Germline CDR1 DFQATT, CDR2 SNEGSKA (reference sequence). This CDR3 contains 14 residues. V shed 1 base, J shed 3 bases, and the junction held 2 bases outside the gene matches. The CDR3 here is CSARAGTGEETQYF. Here the CDR3 DNA reads TGCAGTGCTAGAGCTGGGACAGGGGAAGAGACCCAGTACTTC.

In this sample, this clonotype turned up many times. This chain connects TRBV25-1 to TRBJ2-2, with D maybe TRBD1 (5 bases). The germline V gene has CDR1 MGHDK and CDR2 SYGVNS. This CDR3 region has 13 residues. V lost 3 bases, J lost 4 bases, and 6 bases lay in between. The CDR3 here is CASSDRVTGELFF. CDR3 DNA sequence: TGTGCCAGCAGTGACAGGGTCACCGGGGAGCTGTTTTTT.

This clonotype has at least ten counts. The gene calls are TRBV28 and TRBJ2-7, with TRBD2 matching 7 bases. CDR1 and CDR2 (germline): MDHEN, SYDVKM. The junction had 15 bases not matched to a gene; V was cut back by 6 bases and J by 4 bases. The CDR3 totals 16 residues. CDR3 sequence: CASSRPGLRLWYEQYF. As DNA, the CDR3 is TGTGCCAGCAGCAGGCCGGGACTACGGCTTTGGTACGAGCAGTACTTC.

This clonotype was counted at least ten times. This may stem from a read error, because a much larger clone lies one nucleotide away. Since no conserved phenylalanine or tryptophan closes the CDR3, a read error is the likely cause. V usage is TRBV6-5 and J usage is TRBJ2-7; D remains unclear. The CDR3 length is 14 residues. Trimming took 0 bases from V and 7 from J, leaving 13 bases between them. Germline CDR1 MNHEY, CDR2 SVGAGI. CDR3 residues: CASSYSPLAGEQYL. The CDR3 region has the DNA TGTGCCAGCAGTTACTCACCCCTTGCTGGGGAGCAGTACCTC.

This clonotype was picked up many times. The chain has TRBV24-1 and TRBJ2-5; D is possibly TRBD1 (5 bases). Germline loops: CDR1 KGHDR, CDR2 SFDVKD. V dropped 1 base and J dropped 1 base, with 6 bases sitting between them. This CDR3 contains 14 residues. The CDR3 sequence is CATSDFDSQETQYF. The CDR3 DNA is TGTGCCACCAGTGATTTTGACAGCCAAGAGACCCAGTACTTC.

Ten or more counts support this clonotype. The chain is built from TRBV27 and TRBJ2-7; perhaps TRBD2 as D (6 bases). Germline-derived CDR1 and CDR2 are MNHEY and SMNVEV (reference sequence). V was cut by 5 bases and J by 0 bases, with 11 bases left in between. The CDR3 extends over 14 amino acids. Here the CDR3 DNA reads TGTGCCAGCAGTGCGGGACCCACCTCCTACGAGCAGTACTTC. It codes for CASSAGPTSYEQYF.

The chain uses TRBV19 and TRBJ2-4, with D possibly called TRBD1 or TRBD2 (6 bases each). The CDR3 totals 15 residues. Trimming shortened V by 3 bases and J by 5 bases, and 14 bases separated the two germline ends. CDR1 is LNHDA and CDR2 is SQIVND in the germline V gene (reference sequence). The CDR3 nucleotides are TGTGCCAGTAGTATTGCGGGACACCCCCAAAACATTCAGTACTTC. It encodes CASSIAGHPQNIQYF.

This clonotype was seen repeatedly, ten times or more. CDR3 protein: CASSSRTSLNTGELFF. The CDR3 nucleotides are TGTGCCAGCAGTTCTAGGACTAGCTTGAACACCGGGGAGCTGTTTTTT. The chain combines TRBV27 with TRBJ2-2, with 8 bases lining up with TRBD2. After removal of 4 bases from V and 1 base from J, the junction contained 5 bases not matched to a gene. The CDR3 loop spans 16 amino acids. Germline V gene sequence: CDR1 MNHEY, CDR2 SMNVEV (reference sequence).

This clonotype was found many times. This rearrangement joins TRBV5-1 to TRBJ2-2; TRBD1 aligns across 8 bases. CDR3 length equals 15 residues. CDR1 and CDR2 (germline): SGHRS, YFSETQ. The V gene end was trimmed by 4 bases and the J gene end by 2 bases; junction bases not matched to a gene: 4. CDR3 DNA: TGCGCCAGCAGCCCTGGACAGGGAAACACCGGGGAGCTGTTTTTT. Protein: CASSPGQGNTGELFF.